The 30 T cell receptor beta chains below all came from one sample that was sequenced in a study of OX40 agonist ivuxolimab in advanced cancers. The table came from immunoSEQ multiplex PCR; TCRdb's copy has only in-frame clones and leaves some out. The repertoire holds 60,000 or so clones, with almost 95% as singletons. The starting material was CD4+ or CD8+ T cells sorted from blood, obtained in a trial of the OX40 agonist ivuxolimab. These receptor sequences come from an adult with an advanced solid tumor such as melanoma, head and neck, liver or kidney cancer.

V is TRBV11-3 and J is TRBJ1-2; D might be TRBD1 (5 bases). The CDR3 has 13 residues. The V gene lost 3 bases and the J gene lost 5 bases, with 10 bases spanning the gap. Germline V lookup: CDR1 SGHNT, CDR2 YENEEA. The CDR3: CASSLRGYYGYTF. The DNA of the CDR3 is TGTGCCAGCAGCTTGCGGGGGTATTATGGCTACACCTTC.

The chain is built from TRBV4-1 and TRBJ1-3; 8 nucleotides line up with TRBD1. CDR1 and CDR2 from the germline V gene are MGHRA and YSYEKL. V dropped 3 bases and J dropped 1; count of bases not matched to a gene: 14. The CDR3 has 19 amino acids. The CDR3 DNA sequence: TGCGCCAGCAGCCATCCCCTTAGCCCGTGGACAGGGTCTGGAAACACCATATATTTT. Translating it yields CASSHPLSPWTGSGNTIYF.

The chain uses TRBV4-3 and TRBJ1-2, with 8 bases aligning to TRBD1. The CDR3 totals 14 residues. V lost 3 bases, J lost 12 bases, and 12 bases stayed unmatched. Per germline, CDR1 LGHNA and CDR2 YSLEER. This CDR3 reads CASSQGTGQGLNTF. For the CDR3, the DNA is TGCGCCAGCAGCCAGGGGACCGGACAGGGTTTAAACACCTTC.

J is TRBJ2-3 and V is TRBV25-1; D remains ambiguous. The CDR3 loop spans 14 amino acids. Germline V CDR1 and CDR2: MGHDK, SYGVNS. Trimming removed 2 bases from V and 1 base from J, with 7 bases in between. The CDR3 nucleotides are TGTGCCAGCAGTGAAGACCTTCGCACAGATACGCAGTATTTT. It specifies CASSEDLRTDTQYF.

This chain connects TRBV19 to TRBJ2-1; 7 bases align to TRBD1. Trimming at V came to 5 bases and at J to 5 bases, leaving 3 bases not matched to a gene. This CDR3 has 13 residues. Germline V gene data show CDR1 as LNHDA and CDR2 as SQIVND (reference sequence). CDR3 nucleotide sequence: TGTGCCAGTAGTTGGACAGGTAACAATGAGCAGTTCTTC. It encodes CASSWTGNNEQFF. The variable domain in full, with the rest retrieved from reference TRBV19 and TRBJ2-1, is DGGITQSPKYLFRKEGQNVTLSCEQNLNHDAMYWYRQDPGQGLRLIYYSQIVNDFQKGDIAEGYSVSREKKESFPLTVTSAQKNPTAFYLCASSWTGNNEQFFGPGTRLTVL.

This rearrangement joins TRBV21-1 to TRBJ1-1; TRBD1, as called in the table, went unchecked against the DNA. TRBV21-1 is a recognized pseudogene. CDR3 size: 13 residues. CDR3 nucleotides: TGTGCCAGCAGCGCGAGACAGGGGGCTGAAGCTTTCTTT. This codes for CASSARQGAEAFF.

The CDR3 coding sequence is TGTGCCAGCAGTTTAACAGGGGGAAGCAATCAGCCCCAGCATTTT. This gives the protein CASSLTGGSNQPQHF. The V gene is TRBV27, the J gene TRBJ1-5; the match to TRBD1 covers 8 bases. Germline CDR1 reads MNHEY; CDR2 reads SMNVEV (reference sequence). The CDR3 consists of 15 residues. V dropped 2 bases and J dropped 1; count of bases not matched to a gene: 1.

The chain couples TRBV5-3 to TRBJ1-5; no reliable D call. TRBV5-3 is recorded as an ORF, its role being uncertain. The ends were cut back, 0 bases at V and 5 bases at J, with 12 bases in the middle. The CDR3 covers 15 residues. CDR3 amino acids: CARSLVRDRDQPQHF. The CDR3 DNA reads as TGTGCCAGAAGCTTGGTACGGGATCGGGATCAGCCCCAGCATTTT.

CDR3 coding DNA: TGTGCCAGCTCCCCCTCCTTCGAGGGCTATGGCTACACCTTC. Translation: CASSPSFEGYGYTF. V usage is TRBV27 and J usage is TRBJ1-2; D uncertain. Germline V gene sequence: CDR1 MNHEY, CDR2 SMNVEV (reference sequence). The germline V and J ends were trimmed by 8 bases and 4 bases, with 17 bases remaining between them. The CDR3 runs 14 residues.

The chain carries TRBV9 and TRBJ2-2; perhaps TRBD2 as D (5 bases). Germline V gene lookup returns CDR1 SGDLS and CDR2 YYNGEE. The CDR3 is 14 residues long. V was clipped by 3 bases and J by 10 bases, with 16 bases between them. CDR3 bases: TGTGCCAGCAGCGCGGAGGACCCCCCGCCGGAGCTGTTTTTT. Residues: CASSAEDPPPELFF.

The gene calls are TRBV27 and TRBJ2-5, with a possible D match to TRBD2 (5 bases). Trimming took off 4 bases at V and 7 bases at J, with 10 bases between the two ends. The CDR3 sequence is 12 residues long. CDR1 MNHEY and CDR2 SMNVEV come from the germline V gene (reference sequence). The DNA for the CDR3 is TGTGCCAGCAGTTCTTTGAGCGGGACCCAGTACTTC. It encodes CASSSLSGTQYF.

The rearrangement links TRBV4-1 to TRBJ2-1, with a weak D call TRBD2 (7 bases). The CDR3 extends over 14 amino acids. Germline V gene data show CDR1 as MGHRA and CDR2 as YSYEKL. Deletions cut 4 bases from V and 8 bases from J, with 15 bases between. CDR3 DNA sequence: TGCGCCAGCAGCCGGACTAGGGGGGGATATGAGCAGTTCTTC. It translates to CASSRTRGGYEQFF.

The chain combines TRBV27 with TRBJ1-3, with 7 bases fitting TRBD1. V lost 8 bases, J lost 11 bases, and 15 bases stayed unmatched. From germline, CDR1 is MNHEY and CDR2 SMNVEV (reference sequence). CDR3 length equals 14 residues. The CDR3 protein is CASGTGVPFGAIYF. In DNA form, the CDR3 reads TGTGCCAGCGGTACAGGGGTTCCCTTTGGCGCCATATATTTT.

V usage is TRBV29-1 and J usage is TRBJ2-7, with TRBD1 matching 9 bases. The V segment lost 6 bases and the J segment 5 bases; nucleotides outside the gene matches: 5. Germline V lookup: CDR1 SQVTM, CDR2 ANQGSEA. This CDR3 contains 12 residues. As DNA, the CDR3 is TGCAGCGTCGACGGACAGGGGCACGAGCAGTACTTC. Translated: CSVDGQGHEQYF.

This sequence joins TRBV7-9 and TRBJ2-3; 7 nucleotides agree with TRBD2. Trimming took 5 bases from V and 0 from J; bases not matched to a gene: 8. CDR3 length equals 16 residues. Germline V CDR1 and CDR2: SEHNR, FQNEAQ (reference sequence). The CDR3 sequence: CASSPELSGSTDTQYF. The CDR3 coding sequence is TGTGCCAGCAGCCCAGAGCTTAGCGGGAGCACAGATACGCAGTATTTT.

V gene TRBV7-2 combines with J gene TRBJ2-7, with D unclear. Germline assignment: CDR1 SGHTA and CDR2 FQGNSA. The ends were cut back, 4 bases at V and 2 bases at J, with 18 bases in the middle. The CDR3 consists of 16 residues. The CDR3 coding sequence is TGTGCCAGCAGCTACGGGCCTTCGGAACAGACCTACGAGCAGTACTTC. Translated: CASSYGPSEQTYEQYF.

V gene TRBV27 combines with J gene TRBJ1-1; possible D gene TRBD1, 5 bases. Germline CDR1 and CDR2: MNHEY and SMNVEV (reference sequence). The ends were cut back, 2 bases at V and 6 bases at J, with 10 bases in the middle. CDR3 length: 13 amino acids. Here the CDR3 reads CASSLRLGAEAFF. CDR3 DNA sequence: TGTGCCAGCAGTTTACGGTTGGGGGCTGAAGCTTTCTTT.

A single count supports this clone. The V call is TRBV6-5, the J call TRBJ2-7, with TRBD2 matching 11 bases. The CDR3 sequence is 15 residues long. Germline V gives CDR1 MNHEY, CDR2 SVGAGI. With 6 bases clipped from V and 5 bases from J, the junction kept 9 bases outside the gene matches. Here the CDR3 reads CASRSPGLAVDEQYF. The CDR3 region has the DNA TGTGCCAGCAGATCACCGGGACTAGCGGTCGACGAGCAGTACTTC.

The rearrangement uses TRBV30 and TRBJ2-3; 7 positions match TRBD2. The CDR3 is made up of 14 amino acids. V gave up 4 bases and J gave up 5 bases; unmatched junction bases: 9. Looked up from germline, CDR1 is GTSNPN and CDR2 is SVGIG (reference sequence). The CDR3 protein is CAWNLAVVEDTQYF. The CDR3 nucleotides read TGTGCCTGGAACCTAGCGGTAGTTGAAGATACGCAGTATTTT. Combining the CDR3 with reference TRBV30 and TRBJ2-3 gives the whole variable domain SQTIHQWPATLVQPVGSPLSLECTVEGTSNPNLYWYRQAAGRGLQLLFYSVGIGQISSEVPQNLSASRPQDRQFILSSKKLLLSDSGFYLCAWNLAVVEDTQYFGPGTRLTVL.

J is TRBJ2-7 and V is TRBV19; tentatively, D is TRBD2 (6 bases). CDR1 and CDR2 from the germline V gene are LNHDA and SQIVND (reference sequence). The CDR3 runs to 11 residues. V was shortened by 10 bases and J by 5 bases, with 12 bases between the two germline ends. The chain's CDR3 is CATGVGHEQYF. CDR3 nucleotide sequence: TGTGCCACGGGAGTCGGGCACGAGCAGTACTTC. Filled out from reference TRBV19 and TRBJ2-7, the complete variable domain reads DGGITQSPKYLFRKEGQNVTLSCEQNLNHDAMYWYRQDPGQGLRLIYYSQIVNDFQKGDIAEGYSVSREKKESFPLTVTSAQKNPTAFYLCATGVGHEQYFGPGTRLTVT.

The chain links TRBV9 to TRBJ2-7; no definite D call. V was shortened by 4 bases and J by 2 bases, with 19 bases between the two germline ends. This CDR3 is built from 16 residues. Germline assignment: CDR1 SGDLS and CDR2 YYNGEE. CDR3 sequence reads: CASSFHQKTPTYEQYF. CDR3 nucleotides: TGTGCCAGCAGCTTTCACCAAAAGACGCCGACCTACGAGCAGTACTTC.

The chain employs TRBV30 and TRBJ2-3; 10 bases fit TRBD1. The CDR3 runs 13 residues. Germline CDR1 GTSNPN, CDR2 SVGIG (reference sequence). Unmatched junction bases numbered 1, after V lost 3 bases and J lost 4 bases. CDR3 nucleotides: TGTGCCTGGAGCGGGACAGGGGCAGATACGCAGTATTTT. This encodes CAWSGTGADTQYF.

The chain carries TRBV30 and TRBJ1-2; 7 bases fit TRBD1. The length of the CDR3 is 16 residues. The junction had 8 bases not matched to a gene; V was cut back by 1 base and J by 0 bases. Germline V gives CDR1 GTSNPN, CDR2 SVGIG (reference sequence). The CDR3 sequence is CAWSDPGQKANYGYTF. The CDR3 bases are TGTGCCTGGAGTGATCCGGGACAGAAGGCTAACTATGGCTACACCTTC.

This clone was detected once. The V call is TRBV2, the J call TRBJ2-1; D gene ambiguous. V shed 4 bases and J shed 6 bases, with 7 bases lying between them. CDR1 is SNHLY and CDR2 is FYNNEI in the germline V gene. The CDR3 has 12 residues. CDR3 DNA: TGTGCCAGCAGTGGACCTACCAATGAGCAGTTCTTC. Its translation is CASSGPTNEQFF.

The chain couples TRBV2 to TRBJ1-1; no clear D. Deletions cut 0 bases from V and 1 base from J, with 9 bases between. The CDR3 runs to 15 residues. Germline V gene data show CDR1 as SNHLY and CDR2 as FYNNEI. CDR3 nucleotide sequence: TGTGCCAGCAGTGAAGCCCGAGGTGGGAACACTGAAGCTTTCTTT. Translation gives CASSEARGGNTEAFF. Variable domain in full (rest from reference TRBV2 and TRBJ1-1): EPEVTQTPSHQVTQMGQEVILRCVPISNHLYFYWYRQILGQKVEFLVSFYNNEISEKSEIFDDQFSVERPDGSNFTLKIRSTKLEDSAMYFCASSEARGGNTEAFFGQGTRLTVV.

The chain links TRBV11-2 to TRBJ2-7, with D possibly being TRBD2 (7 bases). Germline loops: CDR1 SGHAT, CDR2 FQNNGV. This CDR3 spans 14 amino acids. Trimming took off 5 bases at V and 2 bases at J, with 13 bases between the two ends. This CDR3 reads CASSPWGGPYEQYF. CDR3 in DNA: TGTGCCAGCAGCCCATGGGGGGGGCCCTACGAGCAGTACTTC.

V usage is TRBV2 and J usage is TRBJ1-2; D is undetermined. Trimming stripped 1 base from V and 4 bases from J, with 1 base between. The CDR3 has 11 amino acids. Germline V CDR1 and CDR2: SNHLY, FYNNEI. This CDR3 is CASSEVYGYTF. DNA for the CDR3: TGTGCCAGCAGTGAAGTCTATGGCTACACCTTC.

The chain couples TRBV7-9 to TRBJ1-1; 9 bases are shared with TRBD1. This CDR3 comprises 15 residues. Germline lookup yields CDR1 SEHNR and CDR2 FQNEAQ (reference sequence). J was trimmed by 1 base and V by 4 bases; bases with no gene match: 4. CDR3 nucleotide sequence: TGTGCCAGCAGCTACCTGACAGGGGGGAACACTGAAGCTTTCTTT. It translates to CASSYLTGGNTEAFF. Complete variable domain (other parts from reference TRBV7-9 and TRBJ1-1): DTGVSQNPRHKITKRGQNVTFRCDPISEHNRLYWYRQTLGQGPEFLTYFQNEAQLEKSRLLSDRFSAERPKGSFSTLEIQRTEQGDSAMYLCASSYLTGGNTEAFFGQGTRLTVV.

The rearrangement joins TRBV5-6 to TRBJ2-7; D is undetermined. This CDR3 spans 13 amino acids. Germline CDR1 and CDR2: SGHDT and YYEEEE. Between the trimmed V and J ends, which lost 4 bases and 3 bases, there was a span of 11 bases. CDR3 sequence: CASSQQDLYEQYF. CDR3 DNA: TGTGCCAGCAGCCAGCAGGACCTCTACGAGCAGTACTTC. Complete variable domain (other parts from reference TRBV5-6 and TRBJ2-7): DAGVTQSPTHLIKTRGQQVTLRCSPKSGHDTVSWYQQALGQGPQFIFQYYEEEERQRGNFPDRFSGHQFPNYSSELNVNALLLGDSALYLCASSQQDLYEQYFGPGTRLTVT.

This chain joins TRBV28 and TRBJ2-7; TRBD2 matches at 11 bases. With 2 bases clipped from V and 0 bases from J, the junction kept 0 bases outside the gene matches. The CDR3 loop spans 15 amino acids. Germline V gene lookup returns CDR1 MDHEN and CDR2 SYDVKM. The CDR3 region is CASSLGTSGSYEQYF. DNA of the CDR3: TGTGCCAGCAGTTTAGGGACTAGCGGCTCCTACGAGCAGTACTTC.